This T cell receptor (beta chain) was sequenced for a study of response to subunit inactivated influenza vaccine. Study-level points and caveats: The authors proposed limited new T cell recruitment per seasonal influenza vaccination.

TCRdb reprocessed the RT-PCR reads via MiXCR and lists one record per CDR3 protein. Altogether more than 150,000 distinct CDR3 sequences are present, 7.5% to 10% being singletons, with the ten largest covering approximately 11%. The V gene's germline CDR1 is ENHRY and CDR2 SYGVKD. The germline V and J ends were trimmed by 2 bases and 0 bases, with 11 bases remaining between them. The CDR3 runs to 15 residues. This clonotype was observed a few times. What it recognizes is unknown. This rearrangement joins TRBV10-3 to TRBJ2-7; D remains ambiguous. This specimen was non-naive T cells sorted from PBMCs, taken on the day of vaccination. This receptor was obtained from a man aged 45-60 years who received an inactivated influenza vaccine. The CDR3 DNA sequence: TGTGCCATCAGTGAGACCCACGCAAGCTCCTACGAGCAGTACTTC. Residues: CAISETHASSYEQYF.